This is a list of T cell receptor beta chains from one sample in a study of T cell repertoires in cytomegalovirus infection. TCRdb reprocessed the reads with MiXCR, giving one entry per CDR3 protein. The sample lists around 570,000 distinct CDR3 sequences; 40% were seen once. These receptors have no identified antigens. This specimen was cultured PBMCs, taken from culture after CMV antigen stimulation. These TCRs come from a human donor in good health (CMV status not recorded). Some clones in this sample may be carry-over from other donors' samples. Both conserved end residues are part of each CDR3. A D gene is named only where the DNA matches it firmly. Clone size appears in some rows only: once, few, many, or a class for an expanded clone.

15	few	TRBD1	TRBJ1-1	TRBV7-9	TGTGCCAGCAGCGCTCCGGGACAGGGATCCACTGAAGCTTTCTTT	CASSAPGQGSTEAFF
15	once	-	TRBJ1-5	TRBV7-6	TGTGCCAGCAGCTTATCCCCCCGGGGGAGCCAGCCCCAGCATTTT	CASSLSPRGSQPQHF
15	once	TRBD1	TRBJ1-1	TRBV6-6	TGTGCCAGCACCCCCCGACAGGGCCTGAACACTGAAGCTTTCTTT	CASTPRQGLNTEAFF
16	few	-	TRBJ2-7	TRBV5-5	TGTGCCAGCAGCTTTTATTTCGGGGCCGCACCCTACGAGCAGTACTTC	CASSFYFGAAPYEQYF
16	-	-	TRBJ1-1	TRBV27	TGTGCCAGCAGATCTATCAATTGGACACCCAACACTGAAGCTTTCTTT	CASRSINWTPNTEAFF
17	-	-	TRBJ2-3	TRBV7-8	TGTGCCAGCAGCTTAGTGCTAGCAGCTATTAGCACAGATACGCAGTATTTT	CASSLVLAAISTDTQYF
14	many	-	TRBJ2-5	TRBV7-2	TGTGCCAGCAGCTTAGCCTACCCGACTGAGACCCAGTACTTC	CASSLAYPTETQYF
15	-	TRBD1	TRBJ2-1	TRBV7-9	TGTGCCAGCAGCCCCCCCAGACAGGGGTCCAATGAGCAGTTCTTC	CASSPPRQGSNEQFF
15	-	TRBD1	TRBJ1-6	TRBV27	TGTGCCAGCATTTCCGGGACAGAGTATAATTCACCCCTCCACTTT	CASISGTEYNSPLHF
13	few	TRBD2	TRBJ2-2	TRBV7-2	TGTGCCAGCACCCCGGGGGGTTCCGGGGAGCTGTTTTTT	CASTPGGSGELFF
14	-	-	TRBJ1-1	TRBV2	TGTGCCAGCAGTGATCAGGGAGGGGGTACTGAAGCTTTCTTT	CASSDQGGGTEAFF
19	few	TRBD2	TRBJ2-5	TRBV7-9	TGTGCCAGCAGCCTCCGGGGGTGGAGAGGAGCGGGAGGCGCAGAGACCCAGTACTTC	CASSLRGWRGAGGAETQYF
14	few	-	TRBJ1-2	TRBV4-2	TGTGCCAGCAGCCAAGTCCGGCAGGTCTATGGCTACACCTTC	CASSQVRQVYGYTF
14	-	-	TRBJ1-1	TRBV12-3/TRBV12-4	TGTGCCAGCACCAGTGGGGGGCTTGGCACTGAAGCTTTCTTT	CASTSGGLGTEAFF
14	-	-	TRBJ2-7	TRBV7-4	TGTGCCAGCAACGATGGGGGGATTTACTACGAGCAGTACTTC	CASNDGGIYYEQYF
15	-	-	TRBJ2-7	TRBV11-2	TGTGCCAGCAGCTCCCCGAGGGTAACTCTCTATGAGCAGTACTTC	CASSSPRVTLYEQYF
17	-	TRBD2	TRBJ2-7	TRBV6-2/TRBV6-3	TGTGCCAGCAGTTATCAAACCGGGACTAGCGGGACTTACGAGCAGTACTTC	CASSYQTGTSGTYEQYF
15	-	-	TRBJ2-5	TRBV11-2	TGTGCCAGCAGCTTCATGGGCACCTACCAAGAGACCCAGTACTTC	CASSFMGTYQETQYF
15	-	TRBD1	TRBJ2-7	TRBV11-2	TGTGCCAGCAGCTTAGTGGGACAGGGTGACTACGAGCAGTACTTC	CASSLVGQGDYEQYF
14	-	-	TRBJ2-5	TRBV12-3/TRBV12-4	TGTGCCAGCAGTGGGGCGGCATACGGAGAGACCCAGTACTTC	CASSGAAYGETQYF
19	-	TRBD2	TRBJ2-1	TRBV28	TGTGCCAGCAGTTTATGGGGGGGACTAGCGGGACCCTCCTACAATGAGCAGTTCTTC	CASSLWGGLAGPSYNEQFF
16	few	TRBD1	TRBJ2-2	TRBV7-9	TGTGCCAGCAGCCCCCGGACAGGGCGAGACACCGGGGAGCTGTTTTTT	CASSPRTGRDTGELFF
16	-	-	TRBJ1-5	TRBV19	TGTGCCAGTAGTATTGGTATAGGGGGGACAAATCAGCCCCAGCATTTT	CASSIGIGGTNQPQHF
18	-	TRBD2	TRBJ2-4	TRBV27	TGTGCCAGCAGCCCCGGGACTAGCGGCCTTCTAGCCAAAAACATTCAGTACTTC	CASSPGTSGLLAKNIQYF
19	-	TRBD2	TRBJ2-2	TRBV12-3/TRBV12-4	TGTGCCAGCAGTTCTCTTTTCAGACTAGCGGGGGGCGGCACCGGGGAGCTGTTTTTT	CASSSLFRLAGGGTGELFF
13	once	-	TRBJ2-7	TRBV28	TGTGCCAGCACAAGGCCCAGGGTCTACGAGCAGTACTTC	CASTRPRVYEQYF
14	-	TRBD1	TRBJ1-1	TRBV6-6	TGTGCCAGCCGTCTTACAGGGGTCGGGACTGAAGCTTTCTTT	CASRLTGVGTEAFF
12	-	-	TRBJ2-7	TRBV6-6	TGTGCCAGCAGTCCGAGCAGGGCGCGGTGGTACTTC	CASSPSRARWYF
16	-	TRBD1	TRBJ2-2	TRBV4-2	TGTGCCAGCAGCAAGGAGAAGGACAGGATCACCGGGGAGCTGTTTTTT	CASSKEKDRITGELFF
12	few	-	TRBJ2-5	TRBV6-2/TRBV6-3	TGTGCCAGCATAATCGAGAGGGAGACCCAGTACTTC	CASIIERETQYF
17	-	TRBD2	TRBJ2-1	TRBV14	TGTGCCAGCAGCCACATGCGGGGGAGTCGGTACCTTAATGAGCAGTTCTTC	CASSHMRGSRYLNEQFF
13	many	-	TRBJ2-5	TRBV7-2	TGTGCCAGCATGAGGGGTTACGGAGAGACCCAGTACTTC	CASMRGYGETQYF
16	few	-	TRBJ1-1	TRBV4-2	TGTGCCAGCAGCCAAGGAAGTCGGGGCGCGGGCACTGAAGCTTTCTTT	CASSQGSRGAGTEAFF
14	-	-	TRBJ1-5	TRBV7-2	TGTGCCAGCAGCGAATCAGGGGCGGCTCAGCCCCAGCATTTT	CASSESGAAQPQHF
11	-	-	TRBJ1-6	TRBV6-1	TGTGCCAGCGGGGGAGCGGGGCCCCTCCACTTT	CASGGAGPLHF
14	-	TRBD1	TRBJ1-5	TRBV6-2/TRBV6-3	TGTGCCAGCACCAGGACAGGGGGGTCTCAGCCCCAGCATTTT	CASTRTGGSQPQHF
14	-	TRBD2	TRBJ2-3	TRBV2	TGTGCCAGCACCGTAGGTAGCGGGAGGGATGCGCAGTATTTT	CASTVGSGRDAQYF
15	-	TRBD1	TRBJ1-5	TRBV7-4	TGTGCCAGCAGCCTCGGGACAGGATCTAGCCAGCCCCAGCATTTT	CASSLGTGSSQPQHF
16	few	TRBD2	TRBJ2-5	TRBV5-4	TGTGCCAGCAGCTCCGGACTAGCGGGGAATAGGGAGACCCAGTACTTC	CASSSGLAGNRETQYF
13	-	-	TRBJ1-1	TRBV12-3/TRBV12-4	TGTGCCAGCAGCAGAACGAGTGGTACTGAAGCTTTCTTT	CASSRTSGTEAFF
15	-	-	TRBJ1-5	TRBV7-2	TGTGCCAGCAGCTTATTCGCGTACCGAGATCAGCCCCAGCATTTT	CASSLFAYRDQPQHF
15	-	TRBD2	TRBJ2-7	TRBV3-1	TGTGCCAGCTCCCCGGGGGGTTGGGGAACCTACGAGCAGTACTTC	CASSPGGWGTYEQYF
17	-	-	TRBJ2-6	TRBV7-2	TGTGCCAGCAGCTGGGTGAGGATGCGGTCTGGGGCCAACGTCCTGACTTTC	CASSWVRMRSGANVLTF
14	-	-	TRBJ2-7	TRBV11-2	TGTGCCAGCAGCTTCGGACCTCGGACCTACGAGCAGTACTTC	CASSFGPRTYEQYF
16	-	TRBD2	TRBJ2-4	TRBV11-2	TGTGCCAGCAGCTTCCGGGAGGGTATAGCCAAAAACATTCAGTACTTC	CASSFREGIAKNIQYF
16	-	-	TRBJ2-1	TRBV11-3	TGTGCCAGCAGCTTAGAGCAGGGGGGCCTCTACAATGAGCAGTTCTTC	CASSLEQGGLYNEQFF
15	-	-	TRBJ2-1	TRBV11-2	TGTGCCAGCAGCTTAGTGGGCTTCGCCTACAATGAGCAGTTCTTC	CASSLVGFAYNEQFF
14	-	-	TRBJ1-4	TRBV27	TGTGCCAGCAGAGCACTGGGGGAGGAGGAAAAACTGTTTTTT	CASRALGEEEKLFF
12	-	-	TRBJ2-3	TRBV7-2	TGTGCCAGCAACCCAAACACAGATACGCAGTATTTT	CASNPNTDTQYF
14	many	TRBD1	TRBJ1-2	TRBV7-2	TGTGCCAGCAGCATGGACAGGGGAGGCTATGGCTACACCTTC	CASSMDRGGYGYTF
15	-	-	TRBJ1-6	TRBV27	TGTGCCAGCAGCCCCGACAGCGCCGATAATTCACCCCTCCACTTT	CASSPDSADNSPLHF
16	-	-	TRBJ1-1	TRBV2	TGTGCCAGCAGTGGGCGGGCAGGGTATGCGGACACTGAAGCTTTCTTT	CASSGRAGYADTEAFF
16	-	-	TRBJ2-3	TRBV7-2	TGTGCCAGCAGCTTTGCGGACCCGGGTGGCACAGATACGCAGTATTTT	CASSFADPGGTDTQYF
15	few	-	TRBJ2-7	TRBV6-2/TRBV6-3	TGTGCCAGCAGTTACTCTCGCCGAACCGGGGGAGAGCAGTACTTC	CASSYSRRTGGEQYF
14	few	-	TRBJ2-1	TRBV7-2	TGTGCCAGCAGCATAGGACGACAATTGAATGAGCAGTTCTTC	CASSIGRQLNEQFF
14	-	TRBD1	TRBJ1-1	TRBV5-1	TGCGCCAGCAGCCCGGACAGGGGGGGGACTGAAGCTTTCTTT	CASSPDRGGTEAFF
16	few	-	TRBJ2-2	TRBV18	TGTGCCAGCTCACCAACCCTACTTTGGGGCACCGGGGAGCTGTTTTTT	CASSPTLLWGTGELFF
13	few	-	TRBJ2-1	TRBV4-3	TGCGCCAGCAGCCAAGATCTGGGCGATGAGCAGTTCTTC	CASSQDLGDEQFF
15	many	-	TRBJ2-3	TRBV7-2	TGTGCCAGCAGCGGGGGCGGGAGCGGCACAGATACGCAGTATTTT	CASSGGGSGTDTQYF